These 19 T cell receptor beta chains share one sample of origin, sequenced in a study of neurological immune-mediated disorders. MiXCR was run by TCRdb on the 5' RACE reads, yielding one entry per CDR3 protein. The sample lists approximately 74,000 distinct CDR3 sequences; around 5% were seen once. Sequenced input: PBMCs. These receptors all stem from a man aged 18-30 years with multiple sclerosis.

The sample holds many counts of this clonotype. The gene calls are TRBV29-1 and TRBJ2-1; D is unclear. With 4 bases removed from V and 6 bases from J, the gap between germline ends came to 16 bases. The germline V gene encodes CDR1 SQVTM and CDR2 ANQGSEA. This CDR3 region has 14 residues. CDR3 residues: CSVVAQESPNEQFF. CDR3 nucleotides: TGCAGCGTTGTTGCTCAGGAGTCTCCCAATGAGCAGTTCTTC.

This clonotype was seen ten or more times. J is TRBJ2-1 and V is TRBV9; TRBD2 aligns across 8 bases. The CDR3 is made up of 15 amino acids. V lost 0 bases, J lost 7 bases, and 6 bases stayed unmatched. Germline CDR1 and CDR2: SGDLS and YYNGEE. CDR3 loop: CASSVASGSGNEQFF. The DNA of the CDR3 is TGTGCCAGCAGCGTAGCCAGCGGGAGTGGAAATGAGCAGTTCTTC.

This clonotype was detected ten times or more. V is TRBV28 and J is TRBJ1-2; TRBD1 aligns across 8 bases. The V gene end was trimmed by 3 bases and the J gene end by 2 bases; junction bases not matched to a gene: 5. The CDR3 has 15 amino acids. Germline V CDR1 and CDR2: MDHEN, SYDVKM. CDR3 sequence reads: CASSFEDRGNYGYTF. CDR3 DNA: TGTGCCAGCAGTTTCGAAGACAGGGGCAACTATGGCTACACCTTC.

This clonotype was recorded at least ten times. The V and J genes are TRBV4-2 and TRBJ2-2; no clear D. Per germline, CDR1 LGHNA and CDR2 YNFKEQ. The V end lost 0 bases, the J end lost 0 bases, and 11 bases lay between the germline ends. This CDR3 has 17 amino acids. The CDR3 DNA reads TGTGCCAGCAGCCAAGATCCCCAGGAGACGAACACCGGGGAGCTGTTTTTT. As protein: CASSQDPQETNTGELFF.

In its sample, this clonotype was seen a few times. This sequence joins TRBV11-2 and TRBJ2-6; D remains ambiguous. The germline V and J ends were trimmed by 0 bases and 4 bases, with 4 bases remaining between them. Germline values: CDR1 SGHAT, CDR2 FQNNGV. The CDR3 is 14 amino acids. The CDR3 here is CASSLEPGANVLTF. As DNA, the CDR3 is TGTGCCAGCAGCTTAGAACCCGGGGCCAACGTCCTGACTTTC.

This clonotype came up many times. V gene TRBV30 combines with J gene TRBJ2-7; 7 bases line up with TRBD1. The CDR3 is made up of 13 amino acids. Germline V gives CDR1 GTSNPN, CDR2 SVGIG (reference sequence). Unmatched junction bases numbered 8, after V lost 7 bases and J lost 2 bases. CDR3 sequence (DNA): TGTGCCTCAGGTAGGGACAGTCCCTACGAGCAGTACTTC. It encodes CASGRDSPYEQYF.

This clonotype was detected ten times or more. The genes are TRBV6-2 or TRBV6-3 and TRBJ2-7; D may be TRBD1 or TRBD2 (5 bases each). In germline, CDR1 is MNHEY, CDR2 SVGEGT. The length of the CDR3 is 14 residues. With 5 bases removed from V and 2 bases from J, the gap between germline ends came to 13 bases. DNA of the CDR3: TGTGCCAGCAGTACTCCGGGACCGACCTACGAGCAGTACTTC. Translating it yields CASSTPGPTYEQYF.

The genes are TRBV11-2 and TRBJ2-3; 8 nucleotides align to TRBD2. Germline V gene data show CDR1 as SGHAT and CDR2 as FQNNGV. The junction had 14 bases not matched to a gene; V was cut back by 7 bases and J by 5 bases. The CDR3 runs to 16 residues. The CDR3 region has the DNA TGTGCCAGCATCCCTGCCGGGACTAGGTTCCGAGATACGCAGTATTTT. This gives the protein CASIPAGTRFRDTQYF.

In this sample, this clonotype turned up many times. V gene TRBV7-2 combines with J gene TRBJ1-2; TRBD1 aligns across 8 bases. CDR1 and CDR2 from the germline V gene are SGHTA and FQGNSA. This CDR3 has 14 residues. J gave up 4 bases and V 1 base, and 2 bases lay outside the gene matches. The CDR3 nucleotides are TGTGCCAGCAGCTTAGGAGGACAGGGCTATGGCTACACCTTC. This gives the protein CASSLGGQGYGYTF.

This clonotype was detected ten times or more. The V call is TRBV20-1, the J call TRBJ1-2; D remains ambiguous. The CDR3 spans 13 residues. CDR1 and CDR2 (germline): DFQATT, SNEGSKA (reference sequence). Trimming removed 5 bases at V and 1 base at J, with 11 bases between. The CDR3 nucleotides read TGCAGTGCTGGAGTACACCTTAACTATGGCTACACCTTC. This sequence encodes CSAGVHLNYGYTF.

The sample holds many counts of this clonotype. The genes are TRBV7-2 and TRBJ2-3, with 15 bases lining up with TRBD2. The V and J ends lost 0 bases and 9 bases, in that order; junction bases with no gene match: 7. The germline gives CDR1 SGHTA, CDR2 FQGNSA. This CDR3 comprises 17 residues. The CDR3 spells CASSLARTSGRASTQYF. As DNA, the CDR3 is TGTGCCAGCAGCTTAGCCCGGACTAGCGGGAGGGCCTCAACGCAGTATTTT.

In this sample, this clonotype turned up a few times. The J gene is TRBJ1-3, the V gene TRBV6-6; D is possibly TRBD1 (5 bases). Trimming cost V 8 bases and J 0 bases, with 14 bases left between them. The CDR3 has 15 residues. Germline V gene lookup returns CDR1 MNHNY and CDR2 SVGAGI (reference sequence). CDR3 region: CASRQTVSSGNTIYF. The CDR3 bases are TGTGCCAGCCGACAGACAGTATCCTCTGGAAACACCATATATTTT.

This clonotype was counted many times. This chain connects TRBV20-1 to TRBJ2-3, with TRBD2 matching 7 bases. CDR3 length: 15 residues. Germline-derived CDR1 and CDR2 are DFQATT and SNEGSKA (reference sequence). V shed 3 bases, J shed 0 bases, and the junction held 6 bases outside the gene matches. CDR3 residues: CSARSSGRSTDTQYF. The CDR3 DNA follows: TGCAGTGCTAGGTCTAGCGGCCGAAGCACAGATACGCAGTATTTT.

This clonotype was observed at least ten times. This chain connects TRBV20-1 to TRBJ2-1, with 8 bases matching TRBD2. The V gene's germline CDR1 is DFQATT and CDR2 SNEGSKA (reference sequence). The CDR3 extends over 15 amino acids. Trimming removed 3 bases from V and 0 bases from J; junction bases left unmatched: 4. Here the CDR3 reads CSARDGGGSYNEQFF. CDR3 nucleotide sequence: TGCAGTGCTAGGGACGGGGGGGGCTCCTACAATGAGCAGTTCTTC.

This clonotype was recorded many times. V usage is TRBV20-1 and J usage is TRBJ2-7, with D unclear. V lost 0 bases and J lost 1, with 7 bases in between. The CDR3 extends over 13 amino acids. Looked up from germline, CDR1 is DFQATT and CDR2 is SNEGSKA (reference sequence). The CDR3: CSAREIGSYEQYF. CDR3 coding DNA: TGCAGTGCTAGAGAGATTGGGTCCTACGAGCAGTACTTC.

This clonotype was counted many times. V and J are TRBV5-1 and TRBJ1-3; D is uncertain. Trimming took off 3 bases at V and 4 bases at J, with 8 bases between the two ends. The CDR3 totals 13 residues. The V gene's germline CDR1 is SGHRS and CDR2 YFSETQ. The CDR3 DNA sequence: TGCGCCAGCAGCTCGACACCCGGAAACACCATATATTTT. This gives the protein CASSSTPGNTIYF.

This clonotype was found many times. The chain uses TRBV7-9 and TRBJ1-1; no reliable D call. This CDR3 is 16 amino acids long. Trimming stripped 2 bases from V and 5 bases from J, with 18 bases between. Per germline, CDR1 SEHNR and CDR2 FQNEAQ (reference sequence). CDR3 DNA: TGTGCCAGCAGCTTACAGGCCATAGCAAGATGGACTGAAGCTTTCTTT. Encoded protein: CASSLQAIARWTEAFF.

This clonotype was counted many times. The chain links TRBV6-2 or TRBV6-3 to TRBJ1-5, with TRBD1 as a possible D gene (5 bases). The CDR3 sequence is 18 residues long. Trimming stripped 6 bases from V and 3 bases from J, with 24 bases between. Germline V gives CDR1 MNHEY, CDR2 SVGEGT. CDR3 loop: CASSQFPGPPTFNQPQHF. DNA for the CDR3: TGTGCCAGCAGCCAGTTTCCGGGGCCACCGACTTTCAATCAGCCCCAGCATTTT.

This clonotype came up many times. The chain joins TRBV3-1 to TRBJ1-1, with no clear D. Germline V gives CDR1 LGHDT, CDR2 YNNKEL (reference sequence). The V and J ends lost 1 base and 4 bases respectively, with 13 bases between them. The CDR3 sequence is 15 residues long. In DNA, the CDR3 is TGTGCCAGCAGCCAAGTACCTCGTCCGGGCACTGAAGCTTTCTTT. This encodes CASSQVPRPGTEAFF.